This paragraph covers one T cell receptor beta chain sequence. The target antigen is unknown. Repertoires were generated with immunoSEQ multiplex PCR, while TCRdb's copy carries only in-frame clones and drops some. Of 350,000 or so clones in the sample, about nine tenths were seen once. The data were obtained in a study of cytomegalovirus exposure and HLA in healthy donors. Study at large: A later analysis reported the 95 to 150 validation repertoires used the same platform as the roughly 700 first-cohort repertoires. Study-wide results and limits: Investigators reported 150 to 200 TCR beta chains as tied to cytomegalovirus. According to a later analysis, TCR clusters from the first cohort tended to co-occur in the roughly 110 validation repertoires. In vitro experiments confirmed that three CMV-associated chains were specific for CMV antigens.

This CDR3 contains 15 residues. Germline assignment: CDR1 SEHNR and CDR2 FQNEAQ (reference sequence). V dropped 5 bases and J dropped 5; count of bases not matched to a gene: 8. This TCR came from a young woman in good health and CMV-seronegative. The V gene is TRBV7-9, the J gene TRBJ1-2, with 10 nucleotides matching TRBD1. The sequencing input was PBMCs. Written as DNA, the CDR3 is TGTGCCAGCAGCCCATACCCGGACAGGGGGTATGGCTACACCTTC. Residues: CASSPYPDRGYGYTF.